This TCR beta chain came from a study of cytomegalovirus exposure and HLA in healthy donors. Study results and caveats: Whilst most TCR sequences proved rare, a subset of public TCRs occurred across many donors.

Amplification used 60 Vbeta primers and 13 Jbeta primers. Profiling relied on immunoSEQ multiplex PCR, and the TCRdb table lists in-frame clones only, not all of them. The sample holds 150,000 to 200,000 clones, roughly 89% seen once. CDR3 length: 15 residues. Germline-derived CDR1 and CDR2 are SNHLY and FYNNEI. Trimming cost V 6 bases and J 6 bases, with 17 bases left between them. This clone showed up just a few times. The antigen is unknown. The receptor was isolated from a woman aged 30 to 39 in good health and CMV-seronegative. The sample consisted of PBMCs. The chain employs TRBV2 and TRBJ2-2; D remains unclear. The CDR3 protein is CASSSGQLSPGELFF. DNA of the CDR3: TGTGCCAGCAGCTCTGGGCAGCTTTCACCCGGGGAGCTGTTTTTT.